Each of the 32 T cell receptor beta chains below was sequenced from the same sample in a study of shared clonotypes between healthy human individuals. The data were produced by immunoSEQ multiplex PCR, yet TCRdb's version contains in-frame clones alone and is incomplete. This sample has approximately 1.1 million clones, with about four fifths found just once. The specimen sequenced was memory CD4+ T cells from PBMCs. Subset described: CD45RA-negative fraction. Source of these receptors: a man aged 18 to 30 in good health. Some clones in this sample may be carry-over from other donors' samples.

J is TRBJ1-2 and V is TRBV6-1, with D possibly TRBD1 on 5 matching bases. V was trimmed by 5 bases and J by 5 bases, leaving 12 bases between them. The CDR3 has 13 residues. Germline assignment: CDR1 MNHNS and CDR2 SASEGT. In nucleotides, the CDR3 is TGTGCCAGCAGTATTCGGGACTATTATGGCTACACCTTC. This encodes CASSIRDYYGYTF.

The chain uses TRBV7-8 and TRBJ2-7; TRBD1 matches at 9 bases. Germline trimming cut 4 bases from V and 6 bases from J; bases unmatched to any gene: 13. The CDR3 has 16 residues. CDR1 and CDR2 (germline): SGHVS, FQNEAQ. The DNA for the CDR3 is TGTGCCAGCAGCTCCCGGGCCGGACAGGGGCCTGGCGAGCAGTACTTC. Its translation is CASSSRAGQGPGEQYF. The whole variable domain, filled in from reference TRBV7-8 and TRBJ2-7, reads GAGVSQSPRYKVAKRGQDVALRCDPISGHVSLFWYQQALGQGPEFLTYFQNEAQLDKSGLPSDRFFAERPEGSVSTLKIQRTQQEDSAVYLCASSSRAGQGPGEQYFGPGTRLTVT.

The J gene is TRBJ1-2, the V gene TRBV28, with 12 nucleotides matching TRBD1. Trimming at V came to 8 bases and at J to 2 bases, leaving 9 bases not matched to a gene. The germline gives CDR1 MDHEN, CDR2 SYDVKM. CDR3 size: 16 residues. The chain's CDR3 is CASRGQGAGYNYGYTF. The CDR3 DNA sequence: TGTGCCAGCCGGGGACAGGGGGCGGGGTACAACTATGGCTACACCTTC.

The V and J genes are TRBV9 and TRBJ1-4; D unclear. CDR3 length equals 16 residues. The V end was cut by 2 bases, the J end by 5 bases, with 16 bases between. In germline, CDR1 is SGDLS, CDR2 YYNGEE. The CDR3 reads CASSVGASGGNEKLFF. The CDR3 DNA reads TGTGCCAGCAGCGTCGGAGCCTCGGGAGGGAATGAAAAACTGTTTTTT. The full variable domain, in which reference TRBV9 and TRBJ1-4 provide the parts outside the CDR3, is DSGVTQTPKHLITATGQRVTLRCSPRSGDLSVYWYQQSLDQGLQFLIQYYNGEERAKGNILERFSAQQFPDLHSELNLSSLELGDSALYFCASSVGASGGNEKLFFGSGTQLSVL.

In this sample, this clone turned up a few times. CDR3 protein: CASSLEPLNQPQHF. The CDR3 coding sequence is TGTGCCAGCAGCCTCGAACCTCTAAATCAGCCCCAGCATTTT. The chain recombines TRBV2 with TRBJ1-5; D is undetermined. Deletions cut 6 bases from V and 4 bases from J, with 13 bases between. Germline V gene data show CDR1 as SNHLY and CDR2 as FYNNEI. The CDR3 sequence is 14 residues long.

The chain uses TRBV28 and TRBJ1-2; 7 bases align to TRBD1. After removal of 6 bases from V and 3 bases from J, the junction contained 13 bases not matched to a gene. Germline V lookup: CDR1 MDHEN, CDR2 SYDVKM. The CDR3 contains 16 residues. The CDR3 DNA follows: TGTGCCAGCAGGGACGTCGGGAGGGGGCAGGACTATGGCTACACCTTC. Residues: CASRDVGRGQDYGYTF.

This clone showed up just once. V is TRBV30 and J is TRBJ1-3; TRBD1 is a possible D gene (5 bases). This CDR3 region has 14 residues. CDR1 and CDR2 from the germline V gene are GTSNPN and SVGIG (reference sequence). The germline V and J ends were trimmed by 5 bases and 0 bases, with 11 bases remaining between them. For the CDR3, the DNA is TGTGCCTGGGCCCGGGGCACCTCTGGAAACACCATATATTTT. As protein: CAWARGTSGNTIYF.

The chain joins TRBV2 to TRBJ2-1, with 13 bases aligning to TRBD2. The junction had 6 bases not matched to a gene; V was cut back by 8 bases and J by 8 bases. CDR1 and CDR2 from the germline V gene are SNHLY and FYNNEI. The length of the CDR3 is 14 residues. The CDR3 loop reads CASAGLAGAYEQFF. CDR3 DNA sequence: TGTGCCAGCGCCGGACTAGCGGGAGCCTATGAGCAGTTCTTC.

The rearrangement joins TRBV9 to TRBJ2-7; 8 bases align to TRBD2. V lost 0 bases to trimming and J lost 5 bases; unmatched junction nucleotides: 7. The germline CDR1 and CDR2 sequences are SGDLS and YYNGEE. CDR3 length equals 15 residues. This CDR3 is CASSVEPGLAHEQYF. The CDR3 DNA sequence: TGTGCCAGCAGCGTAGAACCAGGACTAGCCCACGAGCAGTACTTC.

The chain has TRBV28 and TRBJ1-2; D perhaps matches TRBD1 (5 bases). The CDR3 sequence is 17 residues long. Germline V gives CDR1 MDHEN, CDR2 SYDVKM. The V gene lost 1 base and the J gene lost 4 bases, with 19 bases spanning the gap. DNA of the CDR3: TGTGCCAGCAGTTTATTAGCCCGTCGACAGACCAGCTATGGCTACACCTTC. This sequence encodes CASSLLARRQTSYGYTF.

The genes are TRBV6-5 and TRBJ2-7, with 7 bases lining up with TRBD2. Per germline, CDR1 MNHEY and CDR2 SVGAGI. CDR3 length: 15 residues. Trimming cost V 8 bases and J 0 bases; bases outside gene matches: 10. The CDR3 DNA reads as TGTGCCAGCCGCCGGGCGCGGGAGACCTCCTACGAGCAGTACTTC. Amino acid sequence: CASRRARETSYEQYF.

A word on this clone: Other DNA sequences from this sample encode an identical CDR3 as well. This sequence joins TRBV28 and TRBJ2-7, with 8 nucleotides matching TRBD1. Germline values: CDR1 MDHEN, CDR2 SYDVKM. The CDR3 extends over 15 amino acids. Trimming took 5 bases from V and 0 from J; bases not matched to a gene: 6. CDR3 bases: TGTGCCAGCAGTCCACCGGGGACAGGCTCCTACGAGCAGTACTTC. Residues: CASSPPGTGSYEQYF.

The chain is built from TRBV27 and TRBJ1-5, with 8 bases matching TRBD1. V dropped 6 bases and J dropped 0; count of bases not matched to a gene: 13. CDR3 length equals 18 residues. Germline CDR1 reads MNHEY; CDR2 reads SMNVEV (reference sequence). The chain's CDR3 is CASSRGTGGGYSNQPQHF. CDR3 sequence (DNA): TGTGCCAGCAGCCGTGGGACAGGTGGGGGATATAGCAATCAGCCCCAGCATTTT.

The genes are TRBV9 and TRBJ2-1, with D possibly TRBD2 on 5 matching bases. Germline V gives CDR1 SGDLS, CDR2 YYNGEE. This CDR3 region has 18 residues. The V and J ends lost 4 bases and 5 bases respectively, with 25 bases between them. The CDR3 DNA sequence: TGTGCCAGCAGCCCGAGAGTGGGATCTCCTTGGACTGACAATGAGCAGTTCTTC. Its protein is CASSPRVGSPWTDNEQFF.

About this clone: The same CDR3 arises from other DNA sequences in this sample as well. This chain connects TRBV7-2 to TRBJ2-1; D uncertain. The V gene's germline CDR1 is SGHTA and CDR2 FQGNSA. Trimming took 1 base from V and 7 from J, leaving 5 bases between them. The CDR3 consists of 12 residues. The CDR3: CASSLVRNEQFF. In DNA form, the CDR3 reads TGTGCCAGCAGCTTAGTGAGGAATGAGCAGTTCTTC.

The chain has TRBV7-9 and TRBJ1-2; the match to TRBD1 covers 10 bases. Germline loops: CDR1 SEHNR, CDR2 FQNEAQ (reference sequence). The V and J ends lost 5 bases and 3 bases, in that order; junction bases with no gene match: 12. This CDR3 comprises 17 residues. The CDR3 nucleotides are TGTGCCAGCAGCGGGACAGGGGAATGGTGGACCTACTATGGCTACACCTTC. It specifies CASSGTGEWWTYYGYTF.

J is TRBJ1-4 and V is TRBV19; the match to TRBD1 covers 9 bases. Unmatched junction bases numbered 8, after V lost 7 bases and J lost 5 bases. The CDR3 is 15 amino acids. The V gene's germline CDR1 is LNHDA and CDR2 SQIVND (reference sequence). Written as DNA, the CDR3 is TGTGCCAGTAAAACAGGGGGCTTACCGAATGAAAAACTGTTTTTT. Its protein is CASKTGGLPNEKLFF.

The genes are TRBV7-7 and TRBJ2-3; D is uncertain. V lost 5 bases and J 1 base, leaving 10 bases between the germline ends. Germline V gene sequence: CDR1 SSHAT, CDR2 FNYEAQ (reference sequence). This CDR3 is 14 amino acids long. For the CDR3, the DNA is TGTGCCAGCAGCCCCAGCCGGCGCACAGATACGCAGTATTTT. Translation gives CASSPSRRTDTQYF.

A word on this clone: The sample holds other DNA sequences that translate to the same CDR3. The chain carries TRBV5-1 and TRBJ2-2, with D perhaps matching TRBD1 or TRBD2 (5 bases each). The CDR3 has 14 residues. V was shortened by 7 bases and J by 2 bases, with 12 bases between the two germline ends. The germline CDR1 and CDR2 sequences are SGHRS and YFSETQ. CDR3 DNA sequence: TGCGCCAGCCGCCCGGGGCCTAACACCGGGGAGCTGTTTTTT. It is translated as CASRPGPNTGELFF.

This chain joins TRBV18 and TRBJ1-5; TRBD1 agrees at 9 bases. The germline gives CDR1 KGHSH, CDR2 LQKENI. This CDR3 region has 14 residues. V lost 6 bases and J lost 6; bases outside the gene matches: 6. CDR3 DNA sequence: TGTGCCAGCTCCCCGGGACAGGGCAGTCAGCCCCAGCATTTT. Translation gives CASSPGQGSQPQHF. Based on the CDR3 plus reference TRBV18 and TRBJ1-5, the full variable domain is NAGVMQNPRHLVRRRGQEARLRCSPMKGHSHVYWYRQLPEEGLKFMVYLQKENIIDESGMPKERFSAEFPKEGPSILRIQQVVRGDSAAYFCASSPGQGSQPQHFGDGTRLSIL.

The rearrangement joins TRBV5-4 to TRBJ2-7, with D perhaps TRBD1 (6 bases). The length of the CDR3 is 14 residues. Trimming removed 2 bases at V and 5 bases at J, with 14 bases between. Germline V gives CDR1 SGHNT, CDR2 YYREEE (reference sequence). CDR3 residues: CASSLNSGANEQYF. The CDR3 DNA reads TGTGCCAGCAGCTTAAATTCAGGGGCCAACGAGCAGTACTTC.

The J gene is TRBJ1-2, the V gene TRBV5-1; D gene ambiguous. CDR3 size: 12 residues. The V end lost 4 bases, the J end lost 4 bases, and 8 bases lay between the germline ends. The V gene's germline CDR1 is SGHRS and CDR2 YFSETQ. This CDR3 reads CASSPGLYGYTF. The CDR3 DNA is TGCGCCAGCAGCCCTGGACTCTATGGCTACACCTTC.

V gene TRBV5-8 combines with J gene TRBJ2-1; 12 bases are a match to TRBD2. V trimming: 4 bases; J trimming: 4 bases; junction bases outside the gene matches: 6. The germline V gene encodes CDR1 SGHTS and CDR2 YDEGEE. The CDR3 contains 16 residues. The CDR3 sequence is CASSKTSGRRYNEQFF. In DNA, the CDR3 is TGTGCCAGCAGCAAGACTAGCGGGAGAAGGTACAATGAGCAGTTCTTC.

This clone was counted once. This specimen includes other DNA sequences encoding the same CDR3. The chain has TRBV9 and TRBJ1-2; D is unclear. The germline V gene encodes CDR1 SGDLS and CDR2 YYNGEE. This CDR3 comprises 13 residues. V lost 0 bases and J 2 bases, leaving 5 bases between the germline ends. The CDR3 is CASSVDANYGYTF. For the CDR3, the DNA is TGTGCCAGCAGCGTAGACGCCAACTATGGCTACACCTTC.

The chain links TRBV5-1 to TRBJ2-1; TRBD2 matches at 10 bases. V lost 0 bases and J lost 7; bases outside the gene matches: 7. CDR1 and CDR2 from the germline V gene are SGHRS and YFSETQ. The CDR3 extends over 16 amino acids. CDR3 sequence reads: CASSLATLAGRNEQFF. In nucleotides, the CDR3 is TGCGCCAGCAGCTTGGCCACACTAGCGGGAAGGAATGAGCAGTTCTTC.

V and J are TRBV30 and TRBJ1-5; D is unclear. Trimming cost V 2 bases and J 7 bases, with 12 bases left between them. This CDR3 has 13 residues. CDR1 is GTSNPN and CDR2 is SVGIG in the germline V gene (reference sequence). The CDR3 protein is CAWSLLASQPQHF. The CDR3 DNA reads as TGTGCCTGGAGTCTTCTGGCTAGCCAGCCCCAGCATTTT.

The gene calls are TRBV11-2 and TRBJ2-7, with D perhaps matching TRBD1 (5 bases). Germline CDR1 SGHAT, CDR2 FQNNGV. This CDR3 contains 14 residues. The ends were cut back, 2 bases at V and 7 bases at J, with 15 bases in the middle. The CDR3 region has the DNA TGTGCCAGCAGCTTACCCAGGGCCTTGGGGGAGCAGTACTTC. Translating gives CASSLPRALGEQYF.

The V and J genes are TRBV28 and TRBJ1-3, with a weak D call TRBD1 (5 bases). V gave up 8 bases and J gave up 2 bases, with 13 bases separating them. Germline V gives CDR1 MDHEN, CDR2 SYDVKM. The CDR3 extends over 14 amino acids. This CDR3 reads CASGRIGAGNTIYF. CDR3 sequence (DNA): TGTGCCAGCGGAAGGATAGGGGCTGGAAACACCATATATTTT.

V gene TRBV7-2 combines with J gene TRBJ1-2; D perhaps matches TRBD1 (6 bases). The germline gives CDR1 SGHTA, CDR2 FQGNSA. The CDR3 is 13 amino acids. V shed 4 bases and J shed 0 bases, with 6 bases lying between them. The CDR3 DNA reads TGTGCCAGCAGCTGGACAGCTAACTATGGCTACACCTTC. Its protein product is CASSWTANYGYTF. The full variable domain, rest sourced from reference TRBV7-2 and TRBJ1-2, is GAGVSQSPSNKVTEKGKDVELRCDPISGHTALYWYRQSLGQGLEFLIYFQGNSAPDKSGLPSDRFSAERTGGSVSTLTIQRTQQEDSAVYLCASSWTANYGYTFGSGTRLTVV.

The chain is built from TRBV9 and TRBJ1-3; TRBD1 is a possible D gene (6 bases). Germline loops: CDR1 SGDLS, CDR2 YYNGEE. V shed 1 base and J shed 0 bases, with 14 bases lying between them. The length of the CDR3 is 17 residues. The CDR3 DNA reads as TGTGCCAGCAGCGTAACTAACACAGGGAGCTCTGGAAACACCATATATTTT. Translated, it gives CASSVTNTGSSGNTIYF.

The rearrangement uses TRBV2 and TRBJ2-5; 9 bases are shared with TRBD1. CDR3 size: 15 residues. Trimming removed 4 bases from V and 4 bases from J; junction bases left unmatched: 7. Germline-derived CDR1 and CDR2 are SNHLY and FYNNEI. CDR3 loop: CASSGDRAGRETQYF. The CDR3 DNA reads as TGTGCCAGCAGTGGGGACAGGGCTGGCCGAGAGACCCAGTACTTC. The variable domain in full, with the rest retrieved from reference TRBV2 and TRBJ2-5, is EPEVTQTPSHQVTQMGQEVILRCVPISNHLYFYWYRQILGQKVEFLVSFYNNEISEKSEIFDDQFSVERPDGSNFTLKIRSTKLEDSAMYFCASSGDRAGRETQYFGPGTRLLVL.

There are a few counts of this clone. This sequence joins TRBV10-3 and TRBJ1-3; 7 nucleotides line up with TRBD1. The V gene end was trimmed by 4 bases and the J gene end by 4 bases; junction bases not matched to a gene: 10. The CDR3 is 16 residues long. Looked up from germline, CDR1 is ENHRY and CDR2 is SYGVKD. The CDR3 here is CAISGGRGGSGNTIYF. The CDR3 DNA reads as TGTGCCATCAGTGGGGGACGAGGGGGCTCGGGAAACACCATATATTTT.